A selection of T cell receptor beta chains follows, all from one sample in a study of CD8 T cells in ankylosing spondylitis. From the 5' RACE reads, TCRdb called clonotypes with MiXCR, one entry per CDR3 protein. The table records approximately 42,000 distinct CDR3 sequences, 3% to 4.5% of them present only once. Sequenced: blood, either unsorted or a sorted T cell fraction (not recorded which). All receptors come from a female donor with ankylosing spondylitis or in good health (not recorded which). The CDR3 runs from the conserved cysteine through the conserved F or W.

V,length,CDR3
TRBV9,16,CASSPNRGAPTDTQYF
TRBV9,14,CASSVGQEYYEQYF
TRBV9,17,CASSVAFPAGGQETQYF
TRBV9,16,CASSAGGFTWSDTQYF
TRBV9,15,CASGSSGGADETQYF
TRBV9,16,CASSVSLGQGIAEQFF
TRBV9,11,CASSRGYIQYF
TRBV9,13,CASSVATRNEQFF
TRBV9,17,CASSSGTGRLGNSPLHF
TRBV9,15,CASSPSGRRNTEAFF
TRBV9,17,CASSVPENGGAKNIQYF
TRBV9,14,CASSVLGKTGELFF
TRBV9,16,CASSYREALEDTEAFF